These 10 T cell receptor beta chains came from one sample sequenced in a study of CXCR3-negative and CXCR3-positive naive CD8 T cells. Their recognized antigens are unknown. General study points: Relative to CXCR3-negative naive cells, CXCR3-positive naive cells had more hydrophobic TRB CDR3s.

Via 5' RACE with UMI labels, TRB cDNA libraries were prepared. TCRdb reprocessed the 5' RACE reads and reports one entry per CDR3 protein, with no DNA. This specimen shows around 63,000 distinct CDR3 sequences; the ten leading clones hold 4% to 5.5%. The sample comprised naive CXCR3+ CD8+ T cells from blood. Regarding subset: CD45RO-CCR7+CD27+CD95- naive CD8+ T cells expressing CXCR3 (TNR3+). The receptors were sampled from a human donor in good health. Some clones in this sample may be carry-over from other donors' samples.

The CDR3 loop is CASTPRVPSGGNNEQFF. This chain uses TRBV3-1 with TRBJ2-1; checking the TCRdb D call of TRBD1 is not possible without DNA. The germline gives CDR1 LGHDT, CDR2 YNNKEL (reference sequence). The CDR3 has 17 residues.

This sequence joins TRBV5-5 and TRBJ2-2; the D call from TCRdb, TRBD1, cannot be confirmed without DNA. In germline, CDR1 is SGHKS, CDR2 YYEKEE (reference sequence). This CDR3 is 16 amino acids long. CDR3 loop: CASSLGDRVWSGELFF.

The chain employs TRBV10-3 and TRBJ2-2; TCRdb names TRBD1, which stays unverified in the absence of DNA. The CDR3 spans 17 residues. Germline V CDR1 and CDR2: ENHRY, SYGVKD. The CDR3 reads CAISESLWERRAGELFF.

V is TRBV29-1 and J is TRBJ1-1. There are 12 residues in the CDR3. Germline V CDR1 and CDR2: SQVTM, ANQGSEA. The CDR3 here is CSVEVTWAEAFF.

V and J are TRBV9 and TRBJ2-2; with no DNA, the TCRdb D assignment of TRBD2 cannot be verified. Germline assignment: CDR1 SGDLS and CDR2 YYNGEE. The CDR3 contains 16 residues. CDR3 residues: CASSVEVAANTGELFF.

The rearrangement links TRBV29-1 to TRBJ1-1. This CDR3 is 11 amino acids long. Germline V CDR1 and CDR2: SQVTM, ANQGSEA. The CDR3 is CSVVLTTEAFF.

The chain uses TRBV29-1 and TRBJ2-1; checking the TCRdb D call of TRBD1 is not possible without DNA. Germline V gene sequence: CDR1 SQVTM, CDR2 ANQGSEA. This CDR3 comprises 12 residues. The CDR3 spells CSVRGPYNEQFF.

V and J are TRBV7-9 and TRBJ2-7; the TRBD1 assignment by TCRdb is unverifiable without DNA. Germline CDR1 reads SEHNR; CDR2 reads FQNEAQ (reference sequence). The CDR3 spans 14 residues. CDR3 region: CASSPRGQGYEQYF.

CDR3 protein: CATSSSRGGAGFNIQYF. The chain joins TRBV15 to TRBJ2-4; TCRdb's D call of TRBD1 is untestable without DNA. The CDR3 contains 17 residues. Germline assignment: CDR1 LNHNV and CDR2 YYDKDF (reference sequence).

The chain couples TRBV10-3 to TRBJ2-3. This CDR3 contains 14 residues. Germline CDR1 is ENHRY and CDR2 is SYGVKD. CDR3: CAIRSSRATDTQYF.